The entry below gives a single TCR beta chain sequence along with its context. The antigen remains unidentified. This entry belongs to a study of T cell repertoires in cytomegalovirus infection. About the research overall: The study used recently identified HLA-C-restricted and well-studied HLA-B-restricted CMV epitopes. Shared public TCR beta signatures pointed to both CMV infection and a matching HLA type.

TCRdb independently ran MiXCR on the reads; one entry per CDR3 protein. In the table there are around 710,000 distinct CDR3 sequences, 25% to 30% of which are singletons. Whole-study findings and limits: Cumulative public TCR beta family frequency identified carriers of CMV plus the relevant HLA. CMV-specific TCR beta clonotypes restricted by HLA-C were the ones dominating the ex vivo response.

V lost 7 bases, J lost 4 bases, and 12 bases lay in between. CDR1 and CDR2 from the germline V gene are SNHLY and FYNNEI. The CDR3 consists of 13 residues. The receptor comes from a human donor in good health (CMV status not recorded). Some clones in this sample may be carry-over from other donors' samples. The chain uses TRBV2 and TRBJ2-3, with D unclear. The source material was cultured CD8+ T cells from PBMCs, sampled from culture after CMV antigen stimulation. The CDR3 DNA reads as TGTGCCAGCACCTTCAGTAATGCAGATACGCAGTATTTT. Amino acids: CASTFSNADTQYF. Supplemented by reference TRBV2 and TRBJ2-3, the full variable domain reads EPEVTQTPSHQVTQMGQEVILRCVPISNHLYFYWYRQILGQKVEFLVSFYNNEISEKSEIFDDQFSVERPDGSNFTLKIRSTKLEDSAMYFCASTFSNADTQYFGPGTRLTVL.